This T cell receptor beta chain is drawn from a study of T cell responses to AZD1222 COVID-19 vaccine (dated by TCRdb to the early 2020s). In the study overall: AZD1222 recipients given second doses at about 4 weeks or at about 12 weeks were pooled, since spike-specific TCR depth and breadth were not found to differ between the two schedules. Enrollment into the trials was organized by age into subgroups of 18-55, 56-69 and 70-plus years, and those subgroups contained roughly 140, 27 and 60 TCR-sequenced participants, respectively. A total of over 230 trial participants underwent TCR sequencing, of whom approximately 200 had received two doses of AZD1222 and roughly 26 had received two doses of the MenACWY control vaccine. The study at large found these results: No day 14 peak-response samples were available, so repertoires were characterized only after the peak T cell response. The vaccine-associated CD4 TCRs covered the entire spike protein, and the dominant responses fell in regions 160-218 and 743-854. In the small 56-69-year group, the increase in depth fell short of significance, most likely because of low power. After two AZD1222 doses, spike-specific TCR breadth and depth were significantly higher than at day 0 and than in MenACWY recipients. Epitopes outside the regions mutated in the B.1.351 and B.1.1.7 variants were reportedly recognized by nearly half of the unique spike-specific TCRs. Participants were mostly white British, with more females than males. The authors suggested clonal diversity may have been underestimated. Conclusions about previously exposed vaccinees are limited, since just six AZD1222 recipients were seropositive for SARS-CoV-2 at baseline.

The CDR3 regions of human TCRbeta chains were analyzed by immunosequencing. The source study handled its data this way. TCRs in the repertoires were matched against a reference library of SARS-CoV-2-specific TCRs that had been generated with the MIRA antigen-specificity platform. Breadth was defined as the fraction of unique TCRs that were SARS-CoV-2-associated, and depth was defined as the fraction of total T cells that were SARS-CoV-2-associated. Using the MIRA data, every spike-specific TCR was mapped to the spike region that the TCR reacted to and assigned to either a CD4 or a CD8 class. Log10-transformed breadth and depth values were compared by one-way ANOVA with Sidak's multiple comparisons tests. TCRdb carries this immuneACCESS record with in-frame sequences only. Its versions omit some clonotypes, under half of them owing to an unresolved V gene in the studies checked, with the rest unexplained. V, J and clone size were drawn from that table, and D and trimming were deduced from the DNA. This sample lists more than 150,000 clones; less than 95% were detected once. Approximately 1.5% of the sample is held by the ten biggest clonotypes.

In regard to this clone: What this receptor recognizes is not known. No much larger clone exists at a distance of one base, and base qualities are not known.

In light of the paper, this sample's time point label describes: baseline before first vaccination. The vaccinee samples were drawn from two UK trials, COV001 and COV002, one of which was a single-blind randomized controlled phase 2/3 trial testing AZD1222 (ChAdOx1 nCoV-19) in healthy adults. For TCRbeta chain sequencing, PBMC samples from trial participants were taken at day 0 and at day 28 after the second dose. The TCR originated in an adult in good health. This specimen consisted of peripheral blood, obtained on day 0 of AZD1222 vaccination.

The CDR3: CASSLGGASSTEAFF. The nucleotide sequence reads as follows: TGTGCCAGCAGCTTGGGAGGGGCTTCGAGCACTGAAGCTTTCTTT. The chain links TRBV5-5 with TRBJ1-1; 5 matching bases give a weak D call of TRBD1. The CDR3 holds 15 amino acids from the cysteine to the phenylalanine. Only the CDR3 part of the read is kept: 45 bases, read in frame from the first base. CDR1 SGHKS and CDR2 YYEKEE were looked up in the germline V gene (reference sequence). V is reduced by 0 bases and J by 4 bases, leaving a spacing of 13 bases between them.